These 8 T cell receptor beta chains came from one sample sequenced in a study of cytotoxic CD8 clonotypes in ibrutinib-treated CLL (TCRdb year 2021). According to the study, the label for this sample's time point signals: about 11 months on ibrutinib. Libraries came from the immunoSEQ multiplex PCR assay. TCRdb retrieved this table from immuneACCESS and kept in-frame rearrangements only. Not all clones are present; in checked studies, unresolved V genes account for under half, and no reason is known for the remainder. The sample table holds tens of thousands of clones, of which 45% to 55% were seen once. The top ten clonotypes cover approximately 30% of the sample. Source: PBMCs, taken after 12 months of ibrutinib treatment. The receptors originated from a human donor with chronic lymphocytic leukemia.

The chain joins TRBV29-1 to TRBJ2-1; D not resolved. The CDR3 runs 15 residues. The germline CDR1 and CDR2 sequences are SQVTM and ANQGSEA. V lost 0 bases, J lost 0 bases, and 9 bases lay in between. Here the CDR3 DNA reads TGCAGCGTTGAAGATCCGACGAGCTCCTACAATGAGCAGTTCTTC. As protein: CSVEDPTSSYNEQFF.

This chain joins TRBV28 and TRBJ1-1; D not resolved. CDR3 length: 13 residues. Trimming took 3 bases from V and 1 from J, leaving 6 bases between them. CDR1 and CDR2 from the germline V gene are MDHEN and SYDVKM. CDR3 amino acids: CASSFAGNTEAFF. The DNA for the CDR3 is TGTGCCAGCAGTTTTGCAGGGAACACTGAAGCTTTCTTT.

The V and J genes are TRBV10-3 and TRBJ1-1; 8 bases line up with TRBD1. The CDR3 is made up of 14 amino acids. Germline CDR1 ENHRY, CDR2 SYGVKD. V shed 9 bases, J shed 1 base, and the junction held 7 bases outside the gene matches. CDR3 loop: CAIGTGVANTEAFF. The CDR3 region has the DNA TGTGCCATAGGGACAGGTGTGGCGAACACTGAAGCTTTCTTT.

The chain links TRBV29-1 to TRBJ2-7; possible D gene TRBD2, 6 bases. Germline CDR1 SQVTM, CDR2 ANQGSEA. Trimming stripped 4 bases from V and 3 bases from J, with 19 bases between. The CDR3 totals 15 residues. The DNA for the CDR3 is TGCAGCGTTGGTGGGGGGTTGGCAGGACGCTACGAGCAGTACTTC. Its translation is CSVGGGLAGRYEQYF.

This chain connects TRBV9 to TRBJ2-5, with 12 bases that match TRBD2. CDR3 length: 18 amino acids. Germline-derived CDR1 and CDR2 are SGDLS and YYNGEE. J lost 5 bases, V lost 0 bases, and 11 bases had no gene match. The DNA of the CDR3 is TGTGCCAGCAGCGTAGGGAGACTAGCGGGAGCGTTGGGGGAGACCCAGTACTTC. Amino acid sequence: CASSVGRLAGALGETQYF.

The gene calls are TRBV21-1 and TRBJ2-1; the tabulated D call, TRBD2, remains unverified against the DNA. TRBV21-1 is tagged as a pseudogene. The CDR3 extends over 15 amino acids. CDR3 in amino acids: CASRGRGTGSFVQFF. The CDR3 DNA reads as TGTGCCAGCAGGGGGCGAGGGACTGGTTCGTTTGTGCAGTTCTTC.

V and J are TRBV10-3 and TRBJ2-7; D unclear. CDR1 and CDR2 (germline): ENHRY, SYGVKD. The CDR3 runs 13 residues. The V end lost 4 bases, the J end lost 5 bases, and 12 bases lay between the germline ends. The CDR3 here is CAISGSKGHEQYF. The CDR3, as DNA: TGTGCCATCAGTGGGTCTAAAGGCCACGAGCAGTACTTC.

The chain uses TRBV27 and TRBJ2-7; a weak D match, TRBD2 (5 bases). The CDR3 sequence is 13 residues long. Per the germline V gene, CDR1 is MNHEY and CDR2 is SMNVEV (reference sequence). V lost 6 bases to trimming and J lost 3 bases, with 12 bases between them. CDR3 residues: CASRLGRNYEQYF. The CDR3 DNA is TGTGCCAGCAGACTGGGGAGAAACTACGAGCAGTACTTC.